These T cell receptor beta chains were read from a single sample in a study of T cells in Graves' hyperthyroidism and ophthalmopathy. From the multiplex PCR reads, TCRdb called clonotypes with MiXCR, one entry per CDR3 protein. The sample records a few hundred thousand distinct CDR3 sequences, more than 15% being singletons. Sequencing used blood. Receptors originate from a woman aged 25 to 39 with Graves' hyperthyroidism. Both conserved end residues are part of each CDR3. D genes are given only for firm matches. Clone size is not always given. Where it is, it says once, few, many or a class for expanded clones.

V gene	J gene	D gene	clone size	CDR3 DNA	CDR3 protein
TRBV19	TRBJ1-1	.	.	TGTGCCAGTACGAGAGGGGGTGGTGGGACTGAAGCTTTCTTT	CASTRGGGGTEAFF
TRBV28	TRBJ2-1	TRBD1	few	TGTGCCAGCAGTTTGCTCGGGACAGGGAACAATGAGCAGTTCTTC	CASSLLGTGNNEQFF
TRBV5-1	TRBJ2-7	TRBD1	many	TGCGCCAGCAGCATCGACAGGGGCCACGAGCAGTACTTC	CASSIDRGHEQYF
TRBV6-2/TRBV6-3	TRBJ2-5	.	many	TGTGCCAGCAGTGCCGGAACAGCCGAGACCCAGTACTTC	CASSAGTAETQYF
TRBV7-2	TRBJ1-1	TRBD1	.	TGCGCCAGCAGCCCCCAGGGGGCGGCTGAAGCTTTCTTT	CASSPQGAAEAFF
TRBV10-2	TRBJ1-1	TRBD1	.	TGCGCCAGCATTGACCCGGGACAGTACACTGAAGCTTTCTTT	CASIDPGQYTEAFF
TRBV28	TRBJ2-1	.	many	TGTGCCAGCAGTAAGAGGTGGAGACCCTACAATGAGCAGTTCTTC	CASSKRWRPYNEQFF
TRBV3-1	TRBJ1-6	.	few	TGTGCCAGCAGCCACCAGAAGGCAGGGGATCTTAATTCACCCCTCCACTTT	CASSHQKAGDLNSPLHF
TRBV27	TRBJ2-2	.	.	TGTGCCAGCGGTAGAGGTAGCGAAAGCGGGGAGCTGTTTTTT	CASGRGSESGELFF
TRBV7-2	TRBJ2-7	TRBD1	.	TGTGCCAGCAACAGAGACAGGGGTTACGAGCAGTACTTC	CASNRDRGYEQYF
TRBV28	TRBJ2-2	.	few	TGTGCCAGCAGCATATTGAGCACCGGGGAGCTGTTTTTT	CASSILSTGELFF
TRBV5-1	TRBJ2-5	.	.	TGCGCCAGCAGCTTGGACCTAGCTGGGGAGACCCAGTACTTC	CASSLDLAGETQYF
TRBV7-2	TRBJ2-1	.	many	TGTGCCAGCAGCTTTTCGGGGGCGGTTGAGCAGTTCTTC	CASSFSGAVEQFF
TRBV18	TRBJ2-3	.	many	TGTGCCAGCTCACCGGAAGGACCCGATACGCAGTATTTT	CASSPEGPDTQYF
TRBV7-3	TRBJ1-1	.	.	TGTGCCAGCAGCCCTTACCTCCGGGGGACGGGTGAAGCTTTCTTT	CASSPYLRGTGEAFF
TRBV6-1	TRBJ1-5	.	.	TGTGCCAGCAGTGAAGAAGGGACAATGTATAGCAATCAGCCCCAGCATTTT	CASSEEGTMYSNQPQHF
TRBV20-1	TRBJ2-7	TRBD2	few	TGCAGTGCATCCCGGACTAGCTTTCCCCTCGAGCAGTACTTC	CSASRTSFPLEQYF
TRBV7-9	TRBJ2-5	TRBD1	many	TGTGCCAGCAGCTCCCGACAGGGGTATGAGGAGACCCAGTACTTC	CASSSRQGYEETQYF
TRBV7-2	TRBJ2-3	TRBD2	many	TGTGCCAGCAGCCCAGGGGGGGGCGGGAGGGCGGATACGCAGTATTTT	CASSPGGGGRADTQYF
TRBV19	TRBJ2-4	.	.	TGTGCCAGTAGTTTCGACAGTGGTTTTTCCAAAAACATTCAGTACTTC	CASSFDSGFSKNIQYF
TRBV12-3/TRBV12-4	TRBJ2-2	.	many	TGTGCCAGCAGTTCAACCTCCACCGGGGAGCTGTTTTTT	CASSSTSTGELFF
TRBV30	TRBJ2-3	TRBD2	many	TGTGCCGCAGACCCTAGGCGGGAGATCACAGATACGCAGTATTTT	CAADPRREITDTQYF
TRBV3-1	TRBJ2-7	TRBD2	few	TGTGCCAGCAGCCAAGAATCTAGCGGGAGTTACGAGCAGTACTTC	CASSQESSGSYEQYF
TRBV7-2	TRBJ2-1	.	many	TGTGCCAGCAGCCCAGGAGGCGCGGAGCAGTTCTTC	CASSPGGAEQFF
TRBV28	TRBJ2-1	.	many	TGTGCTGTGGGGTCAGGCTACGAGGGCTACAATGAGCAGTTCTTC	CAVGSGYEGYNEQFF
TRBV20-1	TRBJ2-1	.	many	TGCAGTGCTAGAGATCGGGCGCACCACAATGAGCAGTTCTTC	CSARDRAHHNEQFF
TRBV2	TRBJ2-3	TRBD2	many	TGTGCCAGCAGTTTCCTAGCGGGAGGACGCACAGATACGCAGTATTTT	CASSFLAGGRTDTQYF
TRBV5-1	TRBJ1-1	.	.	TGCGCCAGCAGCCGGAGAGGAACACCGAACACTGAAGCTTTCTTT	CASSRRGTPNTEAFF
TRBV7-3	TRBJ1-5	.	many	TGTGCCAGCAGCTCGAAACCCGACAGGCTACCGTTTGGCAATCAGCCCCAGCATTTT	CASSSKPDRLPFGNQPQHF
TRBV30	TRBJ1-3	.	many	TGTGCCTGGATTCCTTCCTCGGGAAACACCATATATTTT	CAWIPSSGNTIYF
TRBV18	TRBJ2-7	.	.	TGTGCCAGCTCACAAGAAATGCGAGAGCAGTACTTC	CASSQEMREQYF
TRBV7-9	TRBJ2-7	.	.	TGTGCCAGCAGCTTAGGGGCGGAGCCTGAGAAAGACTACGAGCAGTACTTC	CASSLGAEPEKDYEQYF
TRBV28	TRBJ2-5	TRBD2	many	TGTGCCAGCAGTCCAATCGGAGGACTAGCGGGCTTCACCCAGTACTTC	CASSPIGGLAGFTQYF
TRBV24-1	TRBJ2-1	.	.	TGTGCCACCAGTGATTCGGTGGGGAGCCCCTACAATGAGCAGTTCTTC	CATSDSVGSPYNEQFF
TRBV20-1	TRBJ2-3	.	many	TGCAGTGCTAGCGGAGGGACAGATACGCAGTATTTT	CSASGGTDTQYF
TRBV2	TRBJ1-6	.	many	TGTGCCAGCAGTGAAGCCGAGCAGAGCTCCTATAATTCACCCCTCCACTTT	CASSEAEQSSYNSPLHF
TRBV11-3	TRBJ2-2	.	.	TGTGCCAGCAGCCACCGATATAGAAGCACCGGGGAGCTGTTTTTT	CASSHRYRSTGELFF
TRBV7-9	TRBJ1-1	TRBD1	many	TGTGCCAGCAGCCTATTACAGGGGGCGCAGAACACTGAAGCTTTCTTT	CASSLLQGAQNTEAFF
TRBV10-3	TRBJ2-5	.	many	TGTGCCATCAGTGATGTGGCTGAGACCCAGTACTTC	CAISDVAETQYF
TRBV20-1	TRBJ2-1	.	few	TGCAGTGCTAGCCGAGTGGGGGACACTGACAATGAGCAGTTCTTC	CSASRVGDTDNEQFF
TRBV7-9	TRBJ2-3	.	many	TGTGCCAGCAGCAATAGGGGGATCGGCACAGATACGCAGTATTTT	CASSNRGIGTDTQYF
TRBV7-2	TRBJ2-5	.	many	TGTGCCAGCAGCTTAGATTGGCGGCGGGAGACCCAGTACTTC	CASSLDWRRETQYF
TRBV7-6	TRBJ2-7	.	many	TGTGCCAGCAGCGCACAACAGGGCTCCTACGAGCAGTACTTC	CASSAQQGSYEQYF
TRBV30	TRBJ2-7	TRBD2	.	TGTGCCTGGAGTAGCAATGGCGGGGGATTAGCCGAGCAGTACTTC	CAWSSNGGGLAEQYF
TRBV27	TRBJ1-6	.	.	TGTGCCAGCGGGGTGTCATCACCCCTCCACTTT	CASGVSSPLHF
TRBV6-1	TRBJ1-3	.	.	TGTGCCAGCAGTGAATCGGGCAGCTACTCTGGAAACACCATATATTTT	CASSESGSYSGNTIYF
TRBV27	TRBJ2-3	TRBD2	many	TGTGCCAGCAGCAATTTAAAACTAGCGGGACGATCTGATGCTAGCACAGATACGCAGTATTTT	CASSNLKLAGRSDASTDTQYF
TRBV20-1	TRBJ2-7	TRBD2	many	TGCAGTGCAATACGGACTAGCCCGTACTACGAGCAGTACTTC	CSAIRTSPYYEQYF
TRBV11-2	TRBJ2-5	.	many	TGTGCCAGCAGCGCCAGGGTCGGGGAGACCCAGTACTTC	CASSARVGETQYF
TRBV2	TRBJ2-7	.	many	TGTGCCAGCAAATTTCGCGGAGTCAGCTCCTACGAGCAGTACTTC	CASKFRGVSSYEQYF
TRBV6-1	TRBJ1-5	.	.	TGTGCCTCTCTCCAAGACGATCAGCCCCAGCATTTT	CASLQDDQPQHF
TRBV7-9	TRBJ2-7	.	many	TGCGCCAGCAGCTTGGTTTCAGGGGAGCAGTACTTC	CASSLVSGEQYF
TRBV6-1	TRBJ1-5	.	many	TGTGCCAGCAGTGAACACGGGCCTGGCAATCAGCCCCAGCATTTT	CASSEHGPGNQPQHF